Here is one TCR beta chain with its context. Amplification of TCR alpha and beta CDR3 regions from RNA used iRepertoire nested multiplex PCR. TCRdb re-called the multiplex PCR reads through MiXCR, storing one row per CDR3 protein. The table includes approximately 89,000 distinct CDR3 sequences, 20% to 25% detected once. The entry originates in a study of glioma-infiltrating T cells. Trimming left V 6 bases short and J 2 bases short, with 11 bases between. CDR3 size: 14 residues. CDR1 LNHDA and CDR2 SQIVND come from the germline V gene (reference sequence). The sample comprised glioma tissue, nonneoplastic brain tissue, or PBMCs (not recorded which). The receptor's source is a human donor with low-grade glioma or glioblastoma, undergoing nonglioma brain surgery, or in good health (not recorded which). V and J are TRBV19 and TRBJ1-5; possibly TRBD1 for D (5 bases). This chain's CDR3 is CASRGVDRNQPQHF. In nucleotides, the CDR3 is TGTGCCAGTAGGGGGGTTGATCGCAATCAGCCCCAGCATTTT. Supplemented by reference TRBV19 and TRBJ1-5, the full variable domain reads DGGITQSPKYLFRKEGQNVTLSCEQNLNHDAMYWYRQDPGQGLRLIYYSQIVNDFQKGDIAEGYSVSREKKESFPLTVTSAQKNPTAFYLCASRGVDRNQPQHFGDGTRLSIL.